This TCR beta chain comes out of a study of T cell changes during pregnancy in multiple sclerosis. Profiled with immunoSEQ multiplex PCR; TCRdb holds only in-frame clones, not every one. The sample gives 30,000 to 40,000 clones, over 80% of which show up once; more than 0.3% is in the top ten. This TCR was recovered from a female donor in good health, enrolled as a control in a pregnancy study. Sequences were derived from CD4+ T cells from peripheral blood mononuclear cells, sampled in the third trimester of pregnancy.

The CDR3 protein is CASSIQDSNTEAFF. The CDR3 DNA reads as TGTGCCAGTAGTATCCAAGACAGTAACACTGAAGCTTTCTTT. The chain carries TRBV19 and TRBJ1-1, with a tentative D call TRBD1 (5 bases). The germline V gene has CDR1 LNHDA and CDR2 SQIVND (reference sequence). Trimming stripped 3 bases from V and 2 bases from J, with 10 bases between. This CDR3 is 14 amino acids long.